The 8 T cell receptor beta chains in this list originate from one sample, sequenced in a study of blood T cell repertoires in COVID-19. Libraries were prepared by immunoSEQ multiplex PCR; TCRdb keeps only in-frame clonotypes and omits some of them. Among approximately 290,000 clones listed, 75% to 90% were seen once. Material: peripheral blood. Receptors were obtained from a man younger than 35 with active or convalescent COVID-19.

Concerning this clone: Other DNA sequences in this specimen translate into the identical CDR3. The chain has TRBV19 and TRBJ1-3; D is undetermined. The V end was cut by 5 bases, the J end by 0 bases, with 8 bases between. Germline V lookup: CDR1 LNHDA, CDR2 SQIVND (reference sequence). The CDR3 is made up of 14 amino acids. CDR3 residues: CASSPTHSGNTIYF. CDR3 nucleotides: TGTGCCAGTAGTCCCACTCACTCTGGAAACACCATATATTTT. Based on the CDR3 plus reference TRBV19 and TRBJ1-3, the full variable domain is DGGITQSPKYLFRKEGQNVTLSCEQNLNHDAMYWYRQDPGQGLRLIYYSQIVNDFQKGDIAEGYSVSREKKESFPLTVTSAQKNPTAFYLCASSPTHSGNTIYFGEGSWLTVV.

This chain uses TRBV10-3 with TRBJ1-5; D is undetermined. Germline values: CDR1 ENHRY, CDR2 SYGVKD. V was shortened by 10 bases and J by 2 bases, with 18 bases between the two germline ends. CDR3 size: 15 residues. The CDR3 loop reads CATTSGGSGNQPQHF. The CDR3 DNA follows: TGTGCCACTACTTCGGGAGGGAGTGGCAATCAGCCCCAGCATTTT.

This chain uses TRBV7-9 with TRBJ1-1; D gene ambiguous. Germline loops: CDR1 SEHNR, CDR2 FQNEAQ (reference sequence). V gave up 5 bases and J gave up 1 base, with 11 bases separating them. CDR3 length: 14 amino acids. The CDR3 DNA follows: TGTGCCAGCAGCACCCTGGGAGAGAACACTGAAGCTTTCTTT. Translating it yields CASSTLGENTEAFF.

The chain couples TRBV11-3 to TRBJ1-1; possibly TRBD1 for D (5 bases). V was clipped by 5 bases and J by 5 bases, with 15 bases between them. In germline, CDR1 is SGHNT, CDR2 YENEEA. This CDR3 has 14 residues. The CDR3 here is CASSGAGGGTEAFF. The CDR3 DNA is TGTGCCAGCAGCGGGGCAGGCGGTGGGACTGAAGCTTTCTTT.

V gene TRBV19 combines with J gene TRBJ1-6, with unresolved D. Germline V gene data show CDR1 as LNHDA and CDR2 as SQIVND (reference sequence). V was pared by 6 bases and J by 0 bases, with 9 bases between. There are 15 residues in the CDR3. CDR3 sequence: CASSHRSSYNSPLHF. The CDR3 nucleotides are TGTGCCAGTAGCCACAGAAGCTCCTATAATTCACCCCTCCACTTT.

The V gene is TRBV15, the J gene TRBJ2-1, with TRBD2 identical over 8 bases. The germline V gene encodes CDR1 LNHNV and CDR2 YYDKDF (reference sequence). This CDR3 has 16 residues. Germline trimming cut 0 bases from V and 4 bases from J; bases unmatched to any gene: 5. In DNA, the CDR3 is TGTGCCACCAGCAGAGATCGGAGCGGGGGATACAATGAGCAGTTCTTC. Protein product: CATSRDRSGGYNEQFF.

The rearrangement links TRBV5-1 to TRBJ2-3; 9 bases map to TRBD1. Germline V lookup: CDR1 SGHRS, CDR2 YFSETQ. The CDR3 is 18 amino acids. V shed 2 bases and J 3 bases; nucleotides not matched to a gene: 13. The CDR3 spells CASSLQKTGQGKTDTQYF. CDR3 nucleotides: TGCGCCAGCAGCTTACAAAAAACCGGACAGGGGAAGACAGATACGCAGTATTTT.

V and J are TRBV9 and TRBJ1-1; TRBD1 might be the D (6 bases). Deletions cut 3 bases from V and 4 bases from J, with 10 bases between. This CDR3 spans 13 amino acids. The germline V gene has CDR1 SGDLS and CDR2 YYNGEE. The CDR3 nucleotides read TGTGCCAGCAGCGCAGGGGTTGGCACTGAAGCTTTCTTT. This codes for CASSAGVGTEAFF.